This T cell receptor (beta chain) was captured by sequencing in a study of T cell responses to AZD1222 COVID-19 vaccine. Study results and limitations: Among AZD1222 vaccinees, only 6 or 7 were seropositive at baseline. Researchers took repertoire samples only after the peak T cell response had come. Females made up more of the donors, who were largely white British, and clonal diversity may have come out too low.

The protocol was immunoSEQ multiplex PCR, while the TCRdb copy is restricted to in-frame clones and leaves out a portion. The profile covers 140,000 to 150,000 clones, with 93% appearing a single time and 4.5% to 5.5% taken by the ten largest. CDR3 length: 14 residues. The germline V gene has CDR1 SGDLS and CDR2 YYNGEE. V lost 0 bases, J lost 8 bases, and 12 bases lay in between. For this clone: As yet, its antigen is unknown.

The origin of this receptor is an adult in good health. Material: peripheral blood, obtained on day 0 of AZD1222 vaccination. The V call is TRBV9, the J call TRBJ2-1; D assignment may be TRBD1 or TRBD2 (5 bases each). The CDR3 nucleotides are TGTGCCAGCAGCGTAGACCCAGGGAGCGATGAGCAGTTCTTC. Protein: CASSVDPGSDEQFF.